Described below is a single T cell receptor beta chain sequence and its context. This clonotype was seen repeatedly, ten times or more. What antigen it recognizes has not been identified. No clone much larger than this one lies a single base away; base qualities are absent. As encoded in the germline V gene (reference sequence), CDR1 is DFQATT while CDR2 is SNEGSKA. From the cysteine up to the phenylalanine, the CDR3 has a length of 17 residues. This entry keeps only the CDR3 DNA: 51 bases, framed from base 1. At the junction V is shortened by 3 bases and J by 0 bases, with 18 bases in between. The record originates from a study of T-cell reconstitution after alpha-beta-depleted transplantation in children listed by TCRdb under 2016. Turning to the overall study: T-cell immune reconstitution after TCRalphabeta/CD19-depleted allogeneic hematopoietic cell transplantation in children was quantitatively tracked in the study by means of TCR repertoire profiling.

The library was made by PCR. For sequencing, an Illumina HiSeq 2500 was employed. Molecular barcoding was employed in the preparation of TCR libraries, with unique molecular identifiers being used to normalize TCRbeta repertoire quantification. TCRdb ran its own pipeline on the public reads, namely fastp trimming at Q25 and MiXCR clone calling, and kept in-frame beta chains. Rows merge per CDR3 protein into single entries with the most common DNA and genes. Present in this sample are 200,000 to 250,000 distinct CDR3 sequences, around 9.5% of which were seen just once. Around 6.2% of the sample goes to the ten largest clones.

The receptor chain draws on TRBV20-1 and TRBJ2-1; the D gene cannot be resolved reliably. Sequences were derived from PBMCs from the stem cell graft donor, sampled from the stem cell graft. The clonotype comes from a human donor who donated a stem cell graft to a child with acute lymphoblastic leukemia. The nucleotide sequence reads TGCAGTGCTAGGAGAGTTGCTAGGCAAAGCTCCTACAATGAGCAGTTCTTC. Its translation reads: CSARRVARQSSYNEQFF.